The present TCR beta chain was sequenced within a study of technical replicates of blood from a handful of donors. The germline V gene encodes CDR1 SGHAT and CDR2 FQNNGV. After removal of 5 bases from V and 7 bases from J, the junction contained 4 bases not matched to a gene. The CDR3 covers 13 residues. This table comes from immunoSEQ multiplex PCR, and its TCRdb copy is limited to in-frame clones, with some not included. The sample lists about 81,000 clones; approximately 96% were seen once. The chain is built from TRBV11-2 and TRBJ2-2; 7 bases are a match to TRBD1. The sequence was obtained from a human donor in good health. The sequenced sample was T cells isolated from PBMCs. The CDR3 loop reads CASSPQGIGELFF. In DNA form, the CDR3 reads TGTGCCAGCAGCCCACAGGGGATCGGGGAGCTGTTTTTT.